This T cell receptor (beta chain) was obtained from a study of blood T cell repertoires in COVID-19. CDR3 length equals 16 residues. Per the germline V gene, CDR1 is SGHNT and CDR2 is YYREEE (reference sequence). With V trimmed by 4 bases and J by 7 bases, 12 bases remained unmatched. Some clones are missing from TCRdb's copy, which holds only in-frame ones; the method was immunoSEQ multiplex PCR. The sample holds about 25,000 clones, approximately 81% seen once. The genes are TRBV5-4 and TRBJ2-1; the match to TRBD2 covers 9 bases. The TCR sequence derives from a man between 65 and 85 years old with acute or convalescent COVID-19. What was sequenced was peripheral blood. Here the CDR3 reads CASSLSGRGGLNEQFF. CDR3 bases: TGTGCCAGCAGCCTCTCAGGGCGGGGGGGTCTTAATGAGCAGTTCTTC.